This entry lists 2 T cell receptor beta chains sequenced from one sample in a study of T cells in women clearing cervical HPV infection. The table came from immunoSEQ multiplex PCR; TCRdb's copy has only in-frame clones and leaves some out. The sample holds under 40,000 clones. Sequencing input: blood buffy coat. These receptors were obtained from a woman aged 18 to 75 with a cervical HPV16 infection that either progressed to CIN3+ or cleared (not recorded which).

For this clone: The observed sequence ends 3 residues before the CDR3 terminus, with the missing tail filled in from the germline J gene. The chain links TRBV18 to TRBJ1-2; TRBD1 is a possible D gene (5 bases). The CDR3 totals 17 residues. Germline CDR1 is KGHSH and CDR2 is LQKENI. The CDR3: CASSPPTSGASTDTYTF. CDR3 bases read: TGTGCCAGCTCACCACCGACTAGCGGGGCTAGCACAGATACC.

A word on this clone: Read sequence stops 3 residues before the CDR3 end, and the germline J gene provides the missing end. This chain links TRBV19 with TRBJ2-3; 8 bases align to TRBD1. CDR3 length equals 17 residues. The J segment lost 4 bases and the V segment lost 5 bases, leaving 14 bases of the junction unmatched. Germline V gene sequence: CDR1 LNHDA, CDR2 SQIVND (reference sequence). CDR3 loop: CASSHYWTGPGSDTQYF. The CDR3 bases that were read are TGTGCCAGTAGTCACTACTGGACAGGGCCGGGCTCAGATACG.